This T cell receptor beta chain was identified in a study of response to subunit inactivated influenza vaccine. Study observations and caveats: Each seasonal flu vaccination may recruit only limited new T cells, authors suggested.

TCRdb analysed the RT-PCR reads with MiXCR anew, one entry per CDR3 protein. The sample lists about 780,000 distinct CDR3 sequences, approximately 18% occurring once. Germline CDR1 reads SGHRS; CDR2 reads YFSETQ. Trimming at V came to 0 bases and at J to 7 bases, leaving 7 bases not matched to a gene. CDR3 size: 15 residues. Remarks on this clonotype: Its antigen is currently unknown.

This sequence joins TRBV5-1 and TRBJ2-1; the match to TRBD2 covers 7 bases. Sequences were derived from PBMCs from blood, sampled roughly 5 days after vaccination. This receptor was taken from a man aged 45-60 years who received an inactivated influenza vaccine. CDR3 region: CASSLVAGDRNEQFF. The CDR3 region has the DNA TGCGCCAGCAGCTTGGTGGCGGGAGATCGGAATGAGCAGTTCTTC.